This T cell receptor delta chain is from a study of Vδ1+ human thymocytes. Study-level points and caveats: Thymic TRG and TRD repertoires appeared highly polyclonal, with Gaussian CDR3 length distributions.

This clone was seen more than once but under ten times. The antigen remains undetermined. V shed 1 base and J 0 bases; nucleotides not matched to a gene: 16. The germline V gene encodes CDR1 TSWWSYY and CDR2 QGS. The CDR3 extends over 21 amino acids. Sequences come from RNA converted to cDNA by reverse transcription. CDR3 amplicons came from multiplex PCR with pooled V-gene forward and constant-region reverse primers. TCRdb re-called the multiplex PCR reads via CATT. The table includes more than 50,000 delta-chain clones, about 15% detected once. Sequencing used Vdelta1+ gamma-delta thymocytes from the thymus. The subset denotes: FACS-sorted CD3+ TCRalphabeta- TCRVdelta1+ TCRVdelta2- thymocytes. The chain employs TRDV1 and TRDJ1, with 11 bases lining up with TRDD3. The sequence was collected from a girl under three years old who had congenital heart surgery. Here the CDR3 DNA reads TGTGCTCTTGGGGAACCCCACCGCAAACCGTACTGGGGGATAAACACCGATAAACTCATCTTT. Amino acids: CALGEPHRKPYWGINTDKLIF.